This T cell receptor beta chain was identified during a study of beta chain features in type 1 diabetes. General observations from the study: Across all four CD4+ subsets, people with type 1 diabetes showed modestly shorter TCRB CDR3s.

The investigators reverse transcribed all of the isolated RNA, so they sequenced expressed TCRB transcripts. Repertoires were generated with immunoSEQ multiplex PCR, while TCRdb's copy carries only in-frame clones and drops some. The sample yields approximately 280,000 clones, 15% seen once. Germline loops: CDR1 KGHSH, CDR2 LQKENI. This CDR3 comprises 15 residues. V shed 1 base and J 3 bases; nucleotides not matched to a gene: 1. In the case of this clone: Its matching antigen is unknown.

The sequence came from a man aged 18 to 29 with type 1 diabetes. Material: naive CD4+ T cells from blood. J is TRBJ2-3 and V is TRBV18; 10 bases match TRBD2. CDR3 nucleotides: TGTGCCAGCTCACCACAGGGACTAGCGACAGATACGCAGTATTTT. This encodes CASSPQGLATDTQYF.